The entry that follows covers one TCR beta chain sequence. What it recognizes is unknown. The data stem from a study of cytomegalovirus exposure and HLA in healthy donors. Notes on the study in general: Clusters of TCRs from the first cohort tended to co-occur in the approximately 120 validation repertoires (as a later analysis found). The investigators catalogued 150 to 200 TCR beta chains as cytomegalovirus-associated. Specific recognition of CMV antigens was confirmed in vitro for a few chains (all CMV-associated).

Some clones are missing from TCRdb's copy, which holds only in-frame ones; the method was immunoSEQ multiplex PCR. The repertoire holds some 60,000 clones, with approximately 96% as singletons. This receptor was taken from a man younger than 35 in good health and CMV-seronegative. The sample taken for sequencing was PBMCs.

The CDR3 nucleotides read TGTGCCAGCAGCCAAGCGTGGACAAACCTCAATCAGCCCCAGCATTTT. This translates into CASSQAWTNLNQPQHF. The V gene is TRBV4-2, the J gene TRBJ1-5; weak D call: TRBD1 (5 bases). Germline lookup yields CDR1 LGHNA and CDR2 YNFKEQ. The CDR3 has 16 amino acids. V lost 1 base and J lost 3, with 13 bases in between.